This T cell receptor beta chain was found in a study of shared clonotypes between healthy human individuals. The CDR3 has 15 residues. Per germline, CDR1 SGHTA and CDR2 FQGNSA. V was clipped by 1 base and J by 5 bases, with 12 bases between them. Each donor was a Caucasian adult residing in Nashville, Tennessee. This clone was observed a few times. The protocol was immunoSEQ multiplex PCR, while the TCRdb copy is restricted to in-frame clones and leaves out a portion. The sample yields roughly 500,000 clones, about 85% seen once. The chain combines TRBV7-2 with TRBJ2-4; D not resolved. The sample consisted of PBMCs. The origin of this receptor is a woman between 40 and 50 years old in good health. Some clones in this sample may be carry-over from other donors' samples. CDR3 in DNA: TGTGCCAGCAGCTTAGGCTCGGGTTTCCAAAACATTCAGTACTTC. Translating it yields CASSLGSGFQNIQYF.